This is a list of T cell receptor beta chains from one sample in a study of CD8 T cells in Susac syndrome. TCRdb called the immunoSEQ multiplex PCR reads again in MiXCR, with one record for every CDR3 protein. The sample comprises about 240,000 distinct CDR3 sequences, about 96% of which are singletons, and roughly 0.1% rests with the top ten. Sequencing was done on a sample of CD4+ T cells from PBMCs. These receptors all come from a human donor with Susac syndrome. Each CDR3 is given with its conserved first and last residue. A D gene is named only where the DNA matches it firmly. Clone size is not always given. Where it is, it says once, few, many or a class for expanded clones.

-	TRBV12-3/TRBV12-4	-	TRBJ1-1	CASSLVHPPVEAFF	TGTGCCAGCAGTTTAGTCCACCCTCCCGTTGAAGCTTTCTTT
-	TRBV29-1	-	TRBJ2-3	CSVEGSASRDTQYF	TGCAGCGTTGAAGGGAGCGCTAGCAGAGATACGCAGTATTTT
-	TRBV29-1	-	TRBJ2-7	CSVVTGRSSYEQYF	TGCAGCGTTGTGACAGGCCGTAGCTCCTACGAGCAGTACTTC
-	TRBV18	TRBD2	TRBJ2-1	CASSPNVREGGEQFF	TGTGCCAGCTCACCAAACGTTCGGGAGGGAGGTGAGCAGTTCTTC
-	TRBV9	TRBD2	TRBJ2-3	CASREREGTDTQYF	TGTGCCAGCAGAGAGCGGGAGGGGACAGATACGCAGTATTTT
-	TRBV9	TRBD2	TRBJ2-7	CASSVKPSGSFEQYF	TGTGCCAGCAGCGTAAAGCCTAGCGGGAGTTTCGAGCAGTACTTC
-	TRBV11-1	TRBD1	TRBJ2-7	CASSFRTGDREQYF	TGTGCCAGCAGCTTTCGGACAGGGGATCGCGAGCAGTACTTC
-	TRBV30	TRBD1	TRBJ1-5	CAWTTGINQPQHF	TGTGCCTGGACGACAGGGATAAATCAGCCCCAGCATTTT
-	TRBV4-1	-	TRBJ2-2	CASSQVGRGNTGELFF	TGCGCCAGCAGCCAAGTGGGCAGGGGTAACACCGGGGAGCTGTTTTTT
-	TRBV6-2/TRBV6-3	-	TRBJ1-2	CASSNAGGPNYGYTF	TGTGCCAGCAGCAACGCCGGGGGGCCGAACTATGGCTACACCTTC
-	TRBV9	-	TRBJ2-1	CASSVDRTGPYNEQFF	TGTGCCAGCAGCGTAGACAGGACGGGACCCTACAATGAGCAGTTCTTC
-	TRBV20-1	-	TRBJ1-5	CSARDSGGNQPQHF	TGCAGTGCTAGAGATTCAGGGGGCAATCAGCCCCAGCATTTT
-	TRBV5-1	-	TRBJ1-4	CASSLWGGDNEKLFF	TGCGCCAGCAGCTTATGGGGGGGCGATAATGAAAAACTGTTTTTT
-	TRBV6-5	-	TRBJ1-1	CASRAETGEAFF	TGTGCCAGCAGAGCTGAAACGGGAGAAGCTTTCTTT
-	TRBV3-1	-	TRBJ2-7	CASSPEGRYYEQYF	TGTGCCAGCAGCCCGGAGGGACGCTACTACGAGCAGTACTTC
once	TRBV18	-	TRBJ1-2	CASSPWKGDGYTF	TGTGCCAGCTCACCATGGAAGGGGGATGGCTACACCTTC
-	TRBV2	-	TRBJ1-5	CASSPSPSPQHF	TGTGCCAGCAGCCCTAGCCCTTCGCCCCAGCATTTT
-	TRBV30	-	TRBJ1-5	CAWTGQSNQPQHF	TGTGCCTGGACCGGACAGAGCAATCAGCCCCAGCATTTT
-	TRBV2	-	TRBJ1-1	CASSARAGMNTEAFF	TGTGCCAGCAGTGCCAGGGCAGGGATGAACACTGAAGCTTTCTTT
-	TRBV7-6	TRBD1	TRBJ2-6	CASSLAGTGDYSGANVLTF	TGTGCCAGCAGCTTAGCCGGGACAGGGGACTACTCTGGGGCCAACGTCCTGACTTTC
-	TRBV5-6	TRBD1	TRBJ2-7	CASSLPGGYEQYF	TGTGCCAGCAGCTTGCCAGGGGGCTACGAGCAGTACTTC
once	TRBV12-5	-	TRBJ2-6	CASGLATGRGANVLTF	TGTGCTAGTGGTTTGGCCACTGGGCGAGGGGCCAACGTCCTGACTTTC
-	TRBV20-1	TRBD1	TRBJ1-1	CSARESGGNSEAFF	TGCAGTGCTAGAGAATCAGGGGGCAATTCTGAAGCTTTCTTT
-	TRBV4-1	TRBD2	TRBJ2-5	CASSQDRLAGRETQYF	TGCGCCAGCAGCCAAGATCGCCTAGCGGGAAGGGAGACCCAGTACTTC
-	TRBV20-1	TRBD2	TRBJ2-1	CSARRPSGSSNEQFF	TGCAGTGCTAGAAGACCTAGCGGGAGTTCCAATGAGCAGTTCTTC
-	TRBV20-1	-	TRBJ1-1	CSAPALGPNTEAFF	TGCAGTGCTCCCGCTCTAGGGCCGAACACTGAAGCTTTCTTT
-	TRBV27	TRBD1	TRBJ1-2	CASRSTGGDGYTF	TGTGCCAGCAGAAGCACAGGGGGCGATGGCTACACCTTC
-	TRBV14	-	TRBJ1-1	CASNPDRNTEAFF	TGTGCCAGCAACCCGGACAGGAACACTGAAGCTTTCTTT
-	TRBV4-2	-	TRBJ1-2	CASSSFRGSSDGYTF	TGTGCCAGCAGCTCATTCCGGGGCTCATCAGATGGCTACACCTTC
-	TRBV27	TRBD1	TRBJ1-2	CASSSGQGPYGYTF	TGTGCCAGCAGTTCGGGACAGGGTCCTTATGGCTACACCTTC
-	TRBV30	TRBD2	TRBJ2-7	CAWSDSRGEQYF	TGTGCCTGGAGTGACTCGCGGGGGGAGCAGTACTTC
once	TRBV3-1	-	TRBJ2-1	CASSPSSGTHSYNEQFF	TGTGCCAGCAGCCCCTCTTCCGGGACTCACTCCTACAATGAGCAGTTCTTC
-	TRBV28	TRBD2	TRBJ2-1	CASSLAGGPNNEQFF	TGTGCCAGCAGCCTAGCGGGAGGGCCTAACAATGAGCAGTTCTTC
-	TRBV30	-	TRBJ2-1	CAWSLNNEQFF	TGTGCCTGGAGTCTCAACAATGAGCAGTTCTTC
once	TRBV12-3/TRBV12-4	TRBD2	TRBJ2-1	CASSLVRTSGRAYNEQFF	TGTGCCAGCAGTTTAGTGAGGACTAGCGGGAGGGCCTACAATGAGCAGTTCTTC
-	TRBV28	-	TRBJ1-2	CASRTGTTYGYTF	TGTGCCAGCAGAACCGGGACGACATATGGCTACACCTTC
-	TRBV12-3/TRBV12-4	-	TRBJ1-2	CASRVSSEGYGYTF	TGTGCCAGCAGAGTTTCATCTGAGGGCTATGGCTACACCTTC
-	TRBV18	-	TRBJ1-1	CASSPRGETEAFF	TGTGCCAGCTCACCAAGGGGGGAAACTGAAGCTTTCTTT
-	TRBV9	TRBD1	TRBJ2-7	CASSVVGTGENEQYF	TGTGCCAGCAGCGTAGTAGGGACAGGTGAGAACGAGCAGTACTTC
-	TRBV20-1	TRBD1	TRBJ1-3	CSARATTGVSGNTIYF	TGCAGTGCTAGAGCCACTACAGGGGTCTCTGGAAACACCATATATTTT
-	TRBV20-1	TRBD2	TRBJ2-3	CSARKLAGGPADTQYF	TGCAGTGCTAGAAAGCTAGCGGGAGGGCCGGCAGATACGCAGTATTTT
-	TRBV3-1	-	TRBJ2-7	CASSSHGVDEQYF	TGTGCCAGCAGCTCACACGGGGTCGACGAGCAGTACTTC
-	TRBV18	-	TRBJ1-1	CASSPRDWDTEAFF	TGTGCCAGCTCACCCCGGGACTGGGACACTGAAGCTTTCTTT
-	TRBV5-1	-	TRBJ1-2	CASSLEQGANYGYTF	TGCGCCAGCAGCTTGGAACAGGGCGCCAACTATGGCTACACCTTC